This record covers a single T cell receptor (beta chain). As for time point: baseline pretreatment blood. Stated treatment: 15 Gy SBRT to primary tumor, nephrectomy 4 weeks later. The data are from a study of radiation and T cells in renal cell carcinoma. The CDR3 spans 16 residues. Germline V gives CDR1 SGHRS, CDR2 YFSETQ. The trim removed 6 bases at V and 2 bases at J, leaving 12 bases unmatched. Here immunoSEQ multiplex PCR was the method, and the copy in TCRdb shows in-frame clones only, minus some. The sample contains about 130,000 clones, approximately 78% of which appear only once. The sequenced sample was blood, obtained from a patient whose treatment included radiotherapy and nephrectomy. This sequence joins TRBV5-1 and TRBJ2-3; 7 bases align to TRBD1. This clonotype was sampled from a woman aged 60-75 years with renal cell carcinoma. CDR3 nucleotides: TGCGCCAGCACCCCAGGGGGTAGCATTGTCACAGATACGCAGTATTTT. This sequence encodes CASTPGGSIVTDTQYF.